This T cell receptor (beta chain) was retrieved from a study of neurological immune-mediated disorders (dated by TCRdb to about 2019). A note on the overall study: Among the roughly 34 multiple sclerosis patients, approximately 30 had relapsing-remitting MS and 3 had secondary progressive MS. Peripheral blood TCR-beta repertoires from HTLV-I-associated myelopathy (HAM/TSP) patients, multiple sclerosis patients and healthy controls were compared by UMI-based sequencing. The roughly 100 TCR-beta libraries covered PBMC samples along with longitudinal samples, technical triplicates, and paired sorted CD4+ and CD8+ T-cell subsets. Of the 65 to 70 subjects in the cohort, about 14 were HAM/TSP patients, about 34 were multiple sclerosis patients, and roughly 20 were healthy controls.

Results and caveats for the whole study, not just this receptor: Repertoires from 18 of 34 MS patients were grouped by phylogenetic analysis into a cluster of related CDR3 sequences, suggesting a possible repertoire-level signature. TCR clonal expansion was greatest in HAM/TSP patients and smallest in MS patients, who ranked below even healthy controls. The MS cluster showed no association with clinical or MRI features, and the authors stated that larger cohorts are needed. No identical CDR3 amino acid sequences were shared among expanded clones across subjects, suggesting private TCR-beta repertoires in all groups.

cDNA was synthesized by template-switch 5'RACE using a primer carrying a 10-nucleotide random unique molecular identifier by which each TCR transcript was tagged. Every sequencing run covered 15-18 subjects and yielded more than 160 million TCR-beta sequences. Total RNA was extracted with the RNeasy kit. Using the KAPA Real-time Library Amplification kit, TCR-beta VDJ regions were amplified with primers for the TCR constant region and the 5'RACE anchor. A first PCR added sample indexes and Illumina adaptors, and a second PCR then raised library yield. After Ampure bead purification, the roughly 650 bp TCR product was size-selected on a 2% E-gel SizeSelection system. Before pooling, library quality was checked on a Bioanalyzer, concentration was measured with Qubit, and libraries were quantified with the Kapa Library Quantification kit. Libraries were sequenced paired-end 2 x 150 bp on an Illumina HiSeq 2500. To increase sequence diversity, roughly 24-32% phiX was spiked into each library pool. The authors' pipeline ran thus. Quality-filtered reads were processed with the UMI-based MiGEC pipeline, which removed over 85% of raw TCR sequences during error correction. IMGT germline references were used for alignment of VDJ genes, and clonotypes were defined by a unique CDR3 amino acid sequence together with V-J genes. Clonal expansion, Shannon diversity and CDR3 relatedness (CalcPairwiseDistances, ClusterSamples) were evaluated with VDJtools, and phylogenetic trees were built with CLCbio workbench. Using coefficient-of-variation modelling across technical triplicates, the study counted a clone as expanded if it had at least 8 unique UMIs. TCRdb reprocessing: public reads trimmed at Q25 with fastp, clones called with MiXCR, in-frame beta chains kept. Identical CDR3 protein sequences are pooled into one entry, listed with their most common genes and DNA. These V and J calls derive from TCRdb rather than the authors' analysis. A total of about 50,000 distinct CDR3 sequences appear in this sample, over 4% of them only once. Around 2.8% of the sample is held by the ten biggest clonotypes.

For the unsorted PBMC libraries, 2 million PBMCs were stored in RNAlater at -80 degrees C until RNA extraction and were used to generate the libraries. Multiple sclerosis patients were enrolled in a US clinical protocol under which disease progression was evaluated by magnetic resonance imaging. Peripheral blood underwent Ficoll-Hypaque density gradient centrifugation to isolate PBMCs, which were then cryopreserved in liquid nitrogen. Many counts were recorded for this clonotype. Its antigen is still unknown. Base qualities are not provided; no much larger clone lies one nucleotide away. The sequence was collected from a man aged 50 to 60 with multiple sclerosis. Sequenced material: PBMCs.

CDR3 region: CSASDEQGFSGYTF. Read as DNA, the sequence is TGCAGTGCTAGCGACGAACAGGGTTTTTCGGGCTACACCTTC. The chain employs TRBV20-1 and TRBJ1-2, with TRBD1 as a weak D call on 6 bases. At the junction V is shortened by 3 bases and J by 8 bases, with 19 bases in between. Measured from the cysteine to the phenylalanine, the CDR3 is 14 residues long. Of the read, only the CDR3 DNA is kept; its 42 bases are in frame from base 1. Looking up the germline V gene (reference sequence) yields CDR1 DFQATT and CDR2 SNEGSKA.